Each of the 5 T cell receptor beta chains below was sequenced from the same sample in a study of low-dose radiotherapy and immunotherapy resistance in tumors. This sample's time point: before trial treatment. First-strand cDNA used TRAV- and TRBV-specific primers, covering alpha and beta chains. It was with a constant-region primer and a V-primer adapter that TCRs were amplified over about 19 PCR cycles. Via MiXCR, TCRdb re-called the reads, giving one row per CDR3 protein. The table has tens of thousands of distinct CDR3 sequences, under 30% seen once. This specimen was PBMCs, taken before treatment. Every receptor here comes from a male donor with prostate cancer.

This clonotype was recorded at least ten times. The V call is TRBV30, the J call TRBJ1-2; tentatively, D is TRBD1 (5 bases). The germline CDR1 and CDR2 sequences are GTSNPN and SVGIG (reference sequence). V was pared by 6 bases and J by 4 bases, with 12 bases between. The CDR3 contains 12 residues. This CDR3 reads CACWVGTYGYTF. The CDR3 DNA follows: TGTGCCTGTTGGGTAGGGACCTATGGCTACACCTTC.

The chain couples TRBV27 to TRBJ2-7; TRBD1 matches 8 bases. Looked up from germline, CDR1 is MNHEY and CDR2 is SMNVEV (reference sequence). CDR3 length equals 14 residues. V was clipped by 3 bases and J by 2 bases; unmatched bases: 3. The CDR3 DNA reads TGTGCCAGCAGTTTCTGGGACAGGACCTACGAGCAGTACTTC. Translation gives CASSFWDRTYEQYF.

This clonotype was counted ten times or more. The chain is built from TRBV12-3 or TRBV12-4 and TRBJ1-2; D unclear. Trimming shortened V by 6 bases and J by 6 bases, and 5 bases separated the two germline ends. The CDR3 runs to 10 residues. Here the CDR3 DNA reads TGTGCCAGCAGGGGAGATGGCTACACCTTC. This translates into CASRGDGYTF.

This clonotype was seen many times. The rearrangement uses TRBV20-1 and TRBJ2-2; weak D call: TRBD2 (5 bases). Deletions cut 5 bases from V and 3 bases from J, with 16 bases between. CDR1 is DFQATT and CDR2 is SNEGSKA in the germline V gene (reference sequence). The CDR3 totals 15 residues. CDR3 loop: CSASSAGGDTGELFF. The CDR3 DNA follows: TGCAGTGCTTCCTCGGCGGGTGGGGACACCGGGGAGCTGTTTTTT.

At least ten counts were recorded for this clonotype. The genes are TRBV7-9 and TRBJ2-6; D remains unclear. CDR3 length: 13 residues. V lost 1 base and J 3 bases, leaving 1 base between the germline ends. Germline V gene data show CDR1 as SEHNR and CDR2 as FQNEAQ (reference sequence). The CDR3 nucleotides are TGTGCCAGCAGCTTAGGTGGGGCCAACGTCCTGACTTTC. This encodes CASSLGGANVLTF.